This paragraph covers one TCR beta chain sequence. The sample belongs to a study of response to subunit inactivated influenza vaccine. Via MiXCR, TCRdb re-called the RT-PCR reads, giving one row per CDR3 protein. Found here are some 200,000 distinct CDR3 sequences, approximately 12% of them singletons; the top ten hold over 25%. Germline CDR1 and CDR2: ENHRY and SYGVKD. V lost 4 bases, J lost 2 bases, and 7 bases lay in between. There are 13 residues in the CDR3. The same data also went into a second study, on T cells expressing NK-cell markers. From that report: TCR beta cDNA was generated via 5'RACE template switching incorporating UMIs. Repertoire data for TCR beta were derived from sorted T cells (CD3+CD56+NKG2C+, CD3+CD56+NKG2C- and CD3+CD56-NKG2C+). T cells sorted in several experiments were restricted to alpha-beta TCR T cells by an anti-gamma-delta TCR antibody. Of the CD8+ T cells in five or six donors, roughly 1.0-7.5% belonged to dominant NKG2C+ clonotypes. The same clonotypes also predominated in the CD3+CD56-NKG2C+ fraction of several donors.

The chain joins TRBV10-3 to TRBJ2-3; D unclear. Sample: CD8+ T cells sorted from PBMCs, taken roughly 12 days after vaccination. The receptor's source is a man aged 45 to 65 who received an inactivated influenza vaccine. The CDR3 DNA reads as TGTGCCATCAGTGGGACCGTCACAGATACGCAGTATTTT. Amino acids: CAISGTVTDTQYF.